This T cell receptor (beta chain) was identified during a study of metastatic and nonmetastatic thyroid tumors. In the original workflow: Variation in CDR3 across clinicopathological groups served as the basis for constructing a distant-metastasis classifier in papillary thyroid cancer. Through MiXCR, TCRdb re-clonotyped the PCR reads. TCRdb, not the original authors, processed these V and J calls. The table has around 6,400 clones, 15% to 20% seen once. Study results and limitations: Patients with malignant thyroid tumors reportedly had significantly higher TCR beta diversity than those with benign nodules, in blood and tumor.

This clone is termed medium-sized. Its antigen is unidentified. Until they underwent thyroid surgery, no patient had received any treatment. V gave up 0 bases and J gave up 4 bases, with 16 bases separating them. The CDR3 length is 16 residues. Germline loops: CDR1 DFQATT, CDR2 SNEGSKA (reference sequence). The chain couples TRBV20-1 to TRBJ1-5; no firm D call. The TCR comes from a male donor with papillary thyroid cancer or a benign thyroid nodule (not recorded which). Some clones in this sample may be carry-over from other donors' samples. Material for sequencing was tumor tissue. The CDR3 loop reads CSARDLAGWYNQPQHF. CDR3 in DNA: TGCAGTGCTAGAGATTTGGCAGGCTGGTATAATCAGCCCCAGCATTTT.